This T cell receptor (beta chain) was sequenced during a study of beta chain features in type 1 diabetes. Overall study context: Examination of sorted cells across all samples involved 100 million or so cells. Overall study findings and caveats: Type 1 diabetes patients had fewer VDJ junction insertions and more deletions. Shortening of TCRB CDR3s, moderate but significant, appeared in all four CD4+ subsets of Type 1 diabetes patients.

Expressed TCRB transcripts were sequenced because the entire RNA isolate underwent reverse transcription. Clones were sequenced by immunoSEQ multiplex PCR, and TCRdb holds only the in-frame ones, with some missing. The table records 100,000 to 150,000 clones, roughly 17% of them present only once. This clone was recorded once. Antigen: not known. The TCR was taken from a man between 18 and 29 years old with type 1 diabetes. The specimen sequenced was central memory CD4+ T cells from blood.

CDR3 protein: CASSVDAGNTEAFF. CDR3 in DNA: TGTGCCAGCAGCGTAGACGCGGGGAACACTGAAGCTTTCTTT. The chain combines TRBV9 with TRBJ1-1, with D hard to call. The CDR3 length is 14 residues. V lost 0 bases to trimming and J lost 1 base, with 7 bases between them. The germline gives CDR1 SGDLS, CDR2 YYNGEE.